What follows describes a single T cell receptor (beta chain). Its specificity is unknown. Noted treatment: oral pan-JAK inhibitor, 5-10 mg twice daily. The CDR3 totals 14 residues. Trimming removed 6 bases from V and 4 bases from J; junction bases left unmatched: 1. Germline values: CDR1 MNHEY, CDR2 SVGAGI. The data were obtained in a study of CD8+ T cells in alopecia areata. The overall study: Treated individuals took tofacitinib by mouth, 5 to 10 mg twice daily.

Study-level findings and limits: With one nonresponder, baseline CD8+ expansion's link to response remains uncertain. With patients, TCR sharing proved less clear than in mice, a difference possibly related to HLA.

In each case, RNA was isolated and then reverse transcribed into cDNA as the sequencing template. TCRdb's table, derived via immunoSEQ multiplex PCR, lists solely in-frame clones and lacks some. This sample yields under 130,000 clones, of which 65% to 90% are seen a single time; more than 9.5% belongs to the top ten. The V call is TRBV6-5, the J call TRBJ2-1, with 12 bases that match TRBD2. Source: CD8+ T cells sorted from blood, taken around week 31, from a patient treated with tofacitinib. This clonotype originated in a human donor with alopecia areata. The CDR3 sequence: CASSGLAGYNEQFF. DNA of the CDR3: TGTGCCAGCAGCGGACTAGCGGGGTACAATGAGCAGTTCTTC.